One and the same sample provided the 16 T cell receptor beta chains below, sequenced in a study of neurological immune-mediated disorders. From the 5' RACE reads, TCRdb called clonotypes with MiXCR, one entry per CDR3 protein. The sample records more than 15,000 distinct CDR3 sequences, 12% to 15% being singletons. The sequenced sample consisted of CD4+ T cells from blood. The origin of the receptors is a woman aged 60-75 years with HTLV-1-associated myelopathy (HAM/TSP).

This clonotype was picked up many times. The J gene is TRBJ2-7, the V gene TRBV20-1; TRBD1 matches at 10 bases. The germline V gene encodes CDR1 DFQATT and CDR2 SNEGSKA (reference sequence). The CDR3 extends over 16 amino acids. V lost 6 bases, J lost 1 base, and 12 bases stayed unmatched. CDR3 in DNA: TGCAGTGCAAACTCCCGGGACAGGGGCGGGTCCTACGAGCAGTACTTC. As protein: CSANSRDRGGSYEQYF.

The rearrangement joins TRBV12-3 or TRBV12-4 to TRBJ1-1, with 9 bases matching TRBD1. The CDR3 contains 13 residues. V was pared by 3 bases and J by 13 bases, with 9 bases of the junction left unmatched. The CDR3 DNA reads as TGTGCCAGCAGTTTGGGGACAGGGCGTAAGTATTTCTTT. It encodes CASSLGTGRKYFF.

This clonotype ranks as medium-sized. The V call is TRBV29-1, the J call TRBJ2-1; no definite D call. The germline gives CDR1 SQVTM, CDR2 ANQGSEA. Trimming cost V 3 bases and J 7 bases, with 16 bases left between them. This CDR3 region has 14 residues. The CDR3 nucleotides read TGCAGCGTTGATAGTTGGCTAGGACGTAATGAGCAGTTCTTC. Encoded protein: CSVDSWLGRNEQFF.

This clonotype was detected ten times or more. CDR3 sequence: CASSYSKRTGYTF. CDR3 in DNA: TGTGCCAGCAGTTACTCGAAAAGAACTGGCTACACCTTC. The rearrangement links TRBV6-5 to TRBJ1-2; D not certain. The CDR3 consists of 13 residues. V gave up 0 bases and J gave up 7 bases, with 9 bases separating them. Germline loops: CDR1 MNHEY, CDR2 SVGAGI.

A single count supports this clonotype. The chain is built from TRBV29-1 and TRBJ2-1, with 9 bases matching TRBD1. The germline CDR1 and CDR2 sequences are SQVTM and ANQGSEA. The CDR3 consists of 19 residues. Trimming cost V 5 bases and J 4 bases; bases outside gene matches: 21. CDR3 nucleotide sequence: TGCAGCGTTACACAGGACAGGGGATTTCGTAGAGCCGCGTACAATGAGCAGTTCTTC. This encodes CSVTQDRGFRRAAYNEQFF.

This clonotype has at least ten counts. The chain uses TRBV9 and TRBJ2-7; 9 positions agree with TRBD2. V shed 4 bases, J shed 0 bases, and the junction held 8 bases outside the gene matches. The germline V gene has CDR1 SGDLS and CDR2 YYNGEE. This CDR3 has 16 amino acids. The CDR3 spells CASSHPSSGTSYEQYF. Here the CDR3 DNA reads TGTGCCAGCAGCCATCCTTCTAGCGGGACCTCCTACGAGCAGTACTTC.

This clonotype was found many times. The rearrangement links TRBV10-3 to TRBJ1-2; tentative D call: TRBD1 (5 bases). The CDR3 runs to 13 residues. V was trimmed by 4 bases and J by 2 bases, leaving 8 bases between them. Germline V gene sequence: CDR1 ENHRY, CDR2 SYGVKD. DNA for the CDR3: TGTGCCATCAGTGGCGGGGGAAACTATGGCTACACCTTC. Amino acid sequence: CAISGGGNYGYTF.

The table lists this clonotype with many counts. This rearrangement joins TRBV20-1 to TRBJ2-1; 7 positions agree with TRBD2. The germline gives CDR1 DFQATT, CDR2 SNEGSKA (reference sequence). With 1 base clipped from V and 6 bases from J, the junction kept 6 bases outside the gene matches. The CDR3 has 14 amino acids. This CDR3 is CSARGRGDSNEQFF. The DNA of the CDR3 is TGCAGTGCTAGAGGTCGGGGGGATTCCAATGAGCAGTTCTTC.

This clonotype has at least ten counts. The J gene is TRBJ2-1, the V gene TRBV2; possible D gene TRBD2, 6 bases. Looked up from germline, CDR1 is SNHLY and CDR2 is FYNNEI. This CDR3 is built from 12 residues. V was pared by 6 bases and J by 11 bases, with 14 bases between. CDR3: CASRGDSPQQFF. As DNA, the CDR3 is TGTGCCAGCAGGGGGGACTCACCCCAGCAGTTCTTC.

This clonotype was observed a handful of times. The chain couples TRBV19 to TRBJ2-1; TRBD2 matches 7 bases. The CDR3 is 15 residues long. Germline loops: CDR1 LNHDA, CDR2 SQIVND (reference sequence). Trimming at V came to 5 bases and at J to 5 bases, leaving 9 bases not matched to a gene. CDR3 in amino acids: CASSPPGGSHNEQFF. The CDR3 DNA reads TGTGCCAGTAGTCCCCCGGGAGGCTCGCACAATGAGCAGTTCTTC.

This clonotype was seen ten or more times. This sequence joins TRBV18 and TRBJ2-1; 7 nucleotides agree with TRBD2. The trim removed 4 bases at V and 6 bases at J, leaving 3 bases unmatched. This CDR3 region has 13 residues. Germline V gives CDR1 KGHSH, CDR2 LQKENI. DNA for the CDR3: TGTGCCAGCTCACGGACTAGAACCAATGAGCAGTTCTTC. Translating gives CASSRTRTNEQFF.

This clonotype was found many times. The CDR3 is CASRAGHTNNEQFF. CDR3 coding DNA: TGTGCCAGCAGGGCGGGACACACCAACAATGAGCAGTTCTTC. The rearrangement uses TRBV6-4 and TRBJ2-1; D may correspond to TRBD1 or TRBD2 (6 bases each). V was cut by 6 bases and J by 5 bases, with 14 bases left in between. CDR1 and CDR2 (germline): MRHNA, SNTAGT. The CDR3 is 14 residues long.

V gene TRBV10-3 combines with J gene TRBJ1-1; D remains ambiguous. This CDR3 spans 14 amino acids. The V end was cut by 1 base, the J end by 2 bases, with 8 bases between. CDR1 is ENHRY, CDR2 SYGVKD, per germline. The DNA for the CDR3 is TGTGCCATCAGTGAGTATACAGCTAACACTGAAGCTTTCTTT. Translation gives CAISEYTANTEAFF.

This clonotype was observed once. This rearrangement joins TRBV7-9 to TRBJ2-3, with 10 bases matching TRBD1. This CDR3 comprises 15 residues. Germline V lookup: CDR1 SEHNR, CDR2 FQNEAQ (reference sequence). After removal of 6 bases from V and 3 bases from J, the junction contained 6 bases not matched to a gene. The CDR3 region has the DNA TGTGCCAGCAGATACGGACAGGGGGATACAGATACGCAGTATTTT. Protein: CASRYGQGDTDTQYF.

This clonotype was seen more than once but under ten times. This chain uses TRBV19 with TRBJ2-3; unclear D gene. Germline loops: CDR1 LNHDA, CDR2 SQIVND (reference sequence). The V end was cut by 1 base, the J end by 1 base, with 9 bases between. The CDR3 length is 15 residues. CDR3 in amino acids: CASSIVMAGTDTQYF. CDR3 in DNA: TGTGCCAGTAGTATAGTCATGGCGGGCACAGATACGCAGTATTTT. Full variable domain (rest looked up from reference TRBV19 and TRBJ2-3): DGGITQSPKYLFRKEGQNVTLSCEQNLNHDAMYWYRQDPGQGLRLIYYSQIVNDFQKGDIAEGYSVSREKKESFPLTVTSAQKNPTAFYLCASSIVMAGTDTQYFGPGTRLTVL.

In its sample, this clonotype ranks as medium-sized. The rearrangement joins TRBV7-2 to TRBJ2-7; 7 positions match TRBD2. V trimming: 5 bases; J trimming: 0 bases; junction bases outside the gene matches: 7. Per the germline V gene, CDR1 is SGHTA and CDR2 is FQGNSA. The CDR3 is 15 amino acids. The CDR3 here is CASSAGGGGSYEQYF. The CDR3 bases are TGTGCCAGCAGCGCTGGCGGGGGAGGCTCCTACGAGCAGTACTTC.